This T cell receptor beta chain was profiled in a study of CD8+CD57+ T cells in acquired aplastic anemia. Study-level results: Both patients and controls carried the same twenty-nine CD8+ CDR3 sequences.

Genomic DNA was employed as the template in profiling TCR beta VDJ and CDR3. MiXCR was run by TCRdb on the reads, yielding one entry per CDR3 protein. The table includes about 190,000 distinct CDR3 sequences, around 65% detected once. Concerning this clonotype: Its antigen is as yet unknown.

The CDR3 covers 15 residues. Germline V gene lookup returns CDR1 SGDLS and CDR2 YYNGEE. Germline trimming cut 4 bases from V and 10 bases from J; bases unmatched to any gene: 11. The TCR was taken from a human donor with severe aplastic anemia or a healthy control (not recorded which). Material: sorted CD4+, CD8+, or CD8+CD57+ T cells (not recorded which) from PBMCs. V usage is TRBV9 and J usage is TRBJ1-6; 7 positions agree with TRBD1. CDR3 protein: CASSLGGGAESPLHF. Written as DNA, the CDR3 is TGTGCCAGCAGCTTAGGAGGGGGCGCGGAGTCACCCCTCCACTTT.